This is a list of T cell receptor beta chains from one sample in a study of lymphopenia after photon versus proton radiotherapy. Clones were read by immunoSEQ multiplex PCR, and TCRdb kept only the in-frame ones, dropping some. The sample lists 40,000 or so clones; around 86% were seen once. Sequences were derived from peripheral blood, sampled from a patient treated with photon-based radiotherapy. The receptor source for this set is a man aged 35 to 55 with gastric cancer. CDR3s include the opening cysteine and the closing phenylalanine or tryptophan. Each record gives: D gene, J gene, clone size, V gene, CDR3 DNA, CDR3 protein. D genes are given only for firm matches. Where a row states a size, it is once, few, many or the class of an expanded clone; other rows omit it.

D: -; J: TRBJ2-3; size: few; V: TRBV29-1; DNA: TGCAGCGTTGTGGCCGAACCCTTCACAGATACGCAGTATTTT; CDR3: CSVVAEPFTDTQYF
D: -; J: TRBJ2-3; size: -; V: TRBV7-3; DNA: TGTGCCAGCAGCCTGCTTCATAGCACAGATACGCAGTATTTT; CDR3: CASSLLHSTDTQYF
D: -; J: TRBJ1-5; size: once; V: TRBV11-2; DNA: TGTGCCAGCAGCTTATCGGAGAATCAGCCCCAGCATTTT; CDR3: CASSLSENQPQHF
D: -; J: TRBJ2-3; size: -; V: TRBV5-4; DNA: TGTGCCAGCAGCTTGGTTGCGGGGGCCACAGATACGCAGTATTTT; CDR3: CASSLVAGATDTQYF
D: -; J: TRBJ2-7; size: once; V: TRBV6-5; DNA: TGTGCCAGCAGTTTGAGGGAGAACTCCTACGAGCAGTACTTC; CDR3: CASSLRENSYEQYF
D: TRBD1; J: TRBJ1-1; size: -; V: TRBV30; DNA: TGTGCCTGGCGGGACAGTGTGAACACTGAAGCTTTCTTT; CDR3: CAWRDSVNTEAFF
D: -; J: TRBJ2-5; size: once; V: TRBV27; DNA: TGTGCCAGCAGACCGGTGGCAGGCCCGTTGTGGACCCAGTACTTC; CDR3: CASRPVAGPLWTQYF
D: TRBD2; J: TRBJ2-3; size: -; V: TRBV5-6; DNA: TGTGCCAGCAGCGACACTAGCGGGGGGGCTGAGGATACGCAGTATTTT; CDR3: CASSDTSGGAEDTQYF
D: -; J: TRBJ2-7; size: once; V: TRBV4-2; DNA: TGTGCCAGCAGCCAAGGCTTGGCCTACGAGCAGTACTTC; CDR3: CASSQGLAYEQYF
D: TRBD1; J: TRBJ1-5; size: -; V: TRBV30; DNA: TGTGCCTGGCAACAGGGAGGGGGCTATAGCAATCAGCCCCAGCATTTT; CDR3: CAWQQGGGYSNQPQHF
D: -; J: TRBJ2-4; size: -; V: TRBV27; DNA: TGTGCCAGCAGTCCCCGCTGGGGCGACATTCAGTACTTC; CDR3: CASSPRWGDIQYF
D: TRBD1; J: TRBJ1-1; size: -; V: TRBV7-2; DNA: TGTGCCAGCAGCTTACAGGGGGGGGACACTGAAGCTTTCTTT; CDR3: CASSLQGGDTEAFF
D: -; J: TRBJ2-3; size: -; V: TRBV27; DNA: TGTGCCAGCACCCCGGGGAGGCCTCACACAGATACGCAGTATTTT; CDR3: CASTPGRPHTDTQYF
D: TRBD2; J: TRBJ2-1; size: -; V: TRBV2; DNA: TGTGCCAGCAAATCGACTAGCGGGGATTACAATGAGCAGTTCTTC; CDR3: CASKSTSGDYNEQFF
D: TRBD2; J: TRBJ2-2; size: -; V: TRBV11-2; DNA: TGTGCCAGCAGTTCTCCTAGCGGGGCTAACACCGGGGAGCTGTTTTTT; CDR3: CASSSPSGANTGELFF
D: TRBD2; J: TRBJ2-5; size: -; V: TRBV6-6; DNA: TGTGCCAGCAGTTACTCGATTACTAGCGGAGAGACCCAGTACTTC; CDR3: CASSYSITSGETQYF
D: -; J: TRBJ1-1; size: -; V: TRBV29-1; DNA: TGCAGCGTTGGCACAGGGTTAAACACTGAAGCTTTCTTT; CDR3: CSVGTGLNTEAFF